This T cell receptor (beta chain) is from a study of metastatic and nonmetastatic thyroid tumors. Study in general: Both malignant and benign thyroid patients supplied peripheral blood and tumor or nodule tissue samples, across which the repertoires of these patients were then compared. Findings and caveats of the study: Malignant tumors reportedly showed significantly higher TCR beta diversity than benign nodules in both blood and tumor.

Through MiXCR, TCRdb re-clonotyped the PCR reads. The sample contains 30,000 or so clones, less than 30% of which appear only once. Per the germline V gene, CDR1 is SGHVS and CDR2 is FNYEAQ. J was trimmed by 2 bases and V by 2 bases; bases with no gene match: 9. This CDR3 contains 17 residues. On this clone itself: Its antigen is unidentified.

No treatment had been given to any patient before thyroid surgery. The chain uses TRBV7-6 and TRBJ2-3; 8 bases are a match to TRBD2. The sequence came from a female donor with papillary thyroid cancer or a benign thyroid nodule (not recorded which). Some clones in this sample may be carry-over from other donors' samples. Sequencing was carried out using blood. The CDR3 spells CASSLNSVSGDTDTQYF. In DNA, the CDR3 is TGTGCCAGCAGCTTAAATTCAGTTAGCGGGGACACAGATACGCAGTATTTT.